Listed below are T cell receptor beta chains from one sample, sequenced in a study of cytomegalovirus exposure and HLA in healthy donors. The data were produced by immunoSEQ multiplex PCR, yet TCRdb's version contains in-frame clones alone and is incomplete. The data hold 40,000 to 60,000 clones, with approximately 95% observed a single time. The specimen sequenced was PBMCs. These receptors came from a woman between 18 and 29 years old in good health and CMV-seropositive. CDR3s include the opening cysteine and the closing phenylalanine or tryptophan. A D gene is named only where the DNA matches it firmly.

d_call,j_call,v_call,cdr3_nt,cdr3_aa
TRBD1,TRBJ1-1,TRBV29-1,TGCAGCGTTGATCCCCAGGGGGCGGCTGAAGCTTTCTTT,CSVDPQGAAEAFF
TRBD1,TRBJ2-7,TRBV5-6,TGTGCCAGCAGCGCAATATGGGAGACAGGGGAAAAGGCCTACGAGCAGTACTTC,CASSAIWETGEKAYEQYF
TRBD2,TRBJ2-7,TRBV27,TGTGCCAGCAGTTTATCGAGGCTAGCGGGAGGCGAGCAGTACTTC,CASSLSRLAGGEQYF
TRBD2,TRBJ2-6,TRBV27,TGTGCCAGCAGTTTAGCGGGAGGCACGGGGGCCAACGTCCTGACTTTC,CASSLAGGTGANVLTF
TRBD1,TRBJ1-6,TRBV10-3,TGTGCCATCAGTGCCGGGACAGGGAATTCACCCCTCCACTTT,CAISAGTGNSPLHF
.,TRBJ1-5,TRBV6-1,TGTGCCAGCAGGGTAAAGAGCGATCAGCCCCAGCATTTT,CASRVKSDQPQHF
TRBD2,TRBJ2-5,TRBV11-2,TGTGCCAGCAGCTTAGGGGCTAGCGGGAGGCGAGAGACCCAGTACTTC,CASSLGASGRRETQYF
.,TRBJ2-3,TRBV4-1,TGCGCCAGCAGCCAAGTAGGGGTCACAGATACGCAGTATTTT,CASSQVGVTDTQYF
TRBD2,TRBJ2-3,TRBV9,TGTGCCAGCAGCGTAGACGGGAGGGCCGTCCAAGATACGCAGTATTTT,CASSVDGRAVQDTQYF
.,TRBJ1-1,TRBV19,TGTGCCAGTAGTGCTGGTACAGGGAGGGGGGACACTGAAGCTTTCTTT,CASSAGTGRGDTEAFF
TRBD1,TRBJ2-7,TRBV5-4,TGTGCCAGCAGCTATCGACAGGGTACTTTCGCCGAGCAGTACTTC,CASSYRQGTFAEQYF
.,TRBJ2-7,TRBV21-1,TGTGCCAGCAGCTCCCCTGGACTAGTACCCCCTTCCGAGCAGTACTTC,CASSSPGLVPPSEQYF
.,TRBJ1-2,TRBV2,TGTGCCAGCAGGGTGACAGTCGCTAACTATGGCTACACCTTC,CASRVTVANYGYTF
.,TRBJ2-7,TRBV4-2,TGTGCCAGCAGCCAAGATGAGTCCATTGAGGTGGACGAGCAGTACTTC,CASSQDESIEVDEQYF
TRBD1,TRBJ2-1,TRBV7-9,TGTGCCAGCAGCTTGGGACAGGACTCCTACAATGAGCAGTTCTTC,CASSLGQDSYNEQFF
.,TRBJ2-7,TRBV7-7,TGTGCTAGCAGCTTAACCGGGGGCTACGAGCAGTACTTC,CASSLTGGYEQYF
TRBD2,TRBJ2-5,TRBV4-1,TGCGCCAGCAGCCAAGTTCTAGCGGGATACCAAGAGACCCAGTACTTC,CASSQVLAGYQETQYF